The present T cell receptor beta chain was sequenced within a study of response to subunit inactivated influenza vaccine (dated 2018 in TCRdb). With respect to the entire study: The study used deep quantitative T cell receptor repertoire profiling to track responses to a trivalent subunit inactivated influenza vaccine. General conclusions and limits of the study: The authors proposed that each seasonal influenza vaccination may bring in only a limited number of new T cells.

V lost 2 bases and J lost 2 bases, and the count of bases not matched to a germline gene is 3. The CDR3 starts with the cysteine, ends with the phenylalanine, and has 15 residues. The DNA shown is the 45-base CDR3, in frame from base 1. The library was prepared using RT-PCR. The instrument given in TCRdb is Illumina HiSeq 2500. In-frame beta chains were kept once TCRdb had trimmed the public reads at Q25 with fastp and called clones with MiXCR. A single entry per CDR3 protein holds the most common genes and DNA from its merged rows. The sample yields 280,000 or so distinct CDR3 sequences; 21% were counted once. Approximately 10% of the sample rests with the top ten. Details on this clonotype: It has no known antigen specificity. Base quality data are lacking; no much larger clone is found one base away.

The sequencing here drew on PBMCs from blood, taken 21 months after vaccination. The clonotype comes from a man aged 45 to 75 who received an inactivated influenza vaccine. Donor details come from another sample of the same person, matched by shared clones. The chain couples TRBV12-3 or TRBV12-4 to TRBJ2-7, and TRBD2 aligns with 10 junction nucleotides. The DNA sequence reads TGTGCCAGCAGTTTAACGGGACTAGCGCCCTACGAGCAGTACTTC. This codes for CASSLTGLAPYEQYF.